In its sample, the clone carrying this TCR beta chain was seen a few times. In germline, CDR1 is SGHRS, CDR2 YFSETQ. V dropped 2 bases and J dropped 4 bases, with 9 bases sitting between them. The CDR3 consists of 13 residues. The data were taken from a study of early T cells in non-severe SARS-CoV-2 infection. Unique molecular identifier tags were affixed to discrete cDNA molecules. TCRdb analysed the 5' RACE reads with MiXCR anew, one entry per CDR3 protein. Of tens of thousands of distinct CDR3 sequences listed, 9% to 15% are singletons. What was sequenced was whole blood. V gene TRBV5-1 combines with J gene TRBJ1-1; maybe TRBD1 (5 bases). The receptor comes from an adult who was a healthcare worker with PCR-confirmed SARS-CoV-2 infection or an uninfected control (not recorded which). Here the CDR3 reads CASSFGHPTEAFF. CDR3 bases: TGCGCCAGCAGCTTTGGACACCCCACTGAAGCTTTCTTT.